The 6 T cell receptor beta chains reported below all come from one sample, sequenced in a study of technical replicates of blood from several donors. Libraries were prepared by immunoSEQ multiplex PCR; TCRdb keeps only in-frame clonotypes and omits some of them. The table records over 70,000 clones, about 94% of them present only once. Sequencing was done on a sample of T cells isolated from PBMCs. The origin of the receptors is a human donor in good health.

The chain carries TRBV5-1 and TRBJ1-3; D perhaps matches TRBD1 (6 bases). The V end was cut by 4 bases, the J end by 4 bases, with 18 bases between. Germline CDR1 reads SGHRS; CDR2 reads YFSETQ. This CDR3 has 16 amino acids. The chain's CDR3 is CASSPYRVFSGNTIYF. The CDR3 DNA follows: TGCGCCAGCAGCCCATACAGGGTTTTTTCAGGAAACACCATATATTTT.

This clone was counted a single time. This chain uses TRBV7-8 with TRBJ2-1; 10 bases are a match to TRBD2. The V gene end was trimmed by 1 base and the J gene end by 5 bases; junction bases not matched to a gene: 2. CDR1 is SGHVS, CDR2 FQNEAQ, per germline. This CDR3 is built from 15 residues. The CDR3 protein is CASSLELAGNNEQFF. Written as DNA, the CDR3 is TGTGCCAGCAGCTTAGAACTAGCGGGAAACAATGAGCAGTTCTTC. The full variable domain, in which reference TRBV7-8 and TRBJ2-1 provide the parts outside the CDR3, is GAGVSQSPRYKVAKRGQDVALRCDPISGHVSLFWYQQALGQGPEFLTYFQNEAQLDKSGLPSDRFFAERPEGSVSTLKIQRTQQEDSAVYLCASSLELAGNNEQFFGPGTRLTVL.

The V gene is TRBV7-9, the J gene TRBJ2-3, with 13 bases aligning to TRBD2. This CDR3 region has 15 residues. CDR1 SEHNR and CDR2 FQNEAQ come from the germline V gene (reference sequence). The ends lost 5 bases at V and 4 bases at J; junction bases unmatched: 3. The CDR3 DNA sequence: TGTGCCAGCAGCCCGACTAGCGGGAGGCCAGATACGCAGTATTTT. This sequence encodes CASSPTSGRPDTQYF.

V and J are TRBV6-6 and TRBJ1-1, with a tentative D call TRBD1 (5 bases). This CDR3 has 14 amino acids. The germline V gene has CDR1 MNHNY and CDR2 SVGAGI (reference sequence). V was clipped by 6 bases and J by 2 bases, with 13 bases between them. The chain's CDR3 is CASSYTGSNTEAFF. DNA for the CDR3: TGTGCCAGCAGCTACACAGGATCAAACACTGAAGCTTTCTTT.

V usage is TRBV4-1 and J usage is TRBJ2-1, with a tentative D call TRBD2 (6 bases). This CDR3 has 13 residues. Between the trimmed V and J ends, which lost 10 bases and 7 bases, there was a span of 17 bases. The V gene's germline CDR1 is MGHRA and CDR2 YSYEKL. CDR3 protein: CATGREMGNEQFF. CDR3 bases: TGCGCCACCGGACGGGAGATGGGAAATGAGCAGTTCTTC.

The CDR3 reads CASSRHPTALQETQYF. In nucleotides, the CDR3 is TGTGCCAGCAGTCGCCACCCGACAGCCCTCCAAGAGACCCAGTACTTC. This sequence joins TRBV27 and TRBJ2-5; a weak D match, TRBD1 (5 bases). The CDR3 runs to 16 residues. Trimming took 5 bases from V and 1 from J, leaving 17 bases between them. CDR1 MNHEY and CDR2 SMNVEV come from the germline V gene (reference sequence).